In its sample, the clone carrying this T cell receptor beta chain was seen a few times. This record belongs to a study of T cells in Graves' hyperthyroidism and ophthalmopathy. The CDR3 is 16 amino acids. Trimming took 1 base from V and 4 from J, leaving 16 bases between them. In germline, CDR1 is MNHEY, CDR2 SVGAGI. Diagnostic assessment was based on clinical symptoms, serum thyroxine and TRAb, thyroid ultrasound and orbital computed tomography. RNA transcripts yielded amplified TCR beta CDR3 regions. HTBI primers were the set used in a first-round RT-PCR of the TCR CDR3. TCRdb re-analysed the multiplex PCR reads in MiXCR, keeping a single row per CDR3 protein. The sample includes 460,000 or so distinct CDR3 sequences, about 15% of them seen just once.

Sequencing was carried out using blood. The clonotype comes from a woman aged 18-29 years with Graves' hyperthyroidism. The chain links TRBV6-5 to TRBJ1-1, with D hard to call. CDR3 region: CASSYFRAGQITEAFF. The CDR3 nucleotides are TGTGCCAGCAGTTACTTCCGGGCGGGTCAGATCACTGAAGCTTTCTTT.